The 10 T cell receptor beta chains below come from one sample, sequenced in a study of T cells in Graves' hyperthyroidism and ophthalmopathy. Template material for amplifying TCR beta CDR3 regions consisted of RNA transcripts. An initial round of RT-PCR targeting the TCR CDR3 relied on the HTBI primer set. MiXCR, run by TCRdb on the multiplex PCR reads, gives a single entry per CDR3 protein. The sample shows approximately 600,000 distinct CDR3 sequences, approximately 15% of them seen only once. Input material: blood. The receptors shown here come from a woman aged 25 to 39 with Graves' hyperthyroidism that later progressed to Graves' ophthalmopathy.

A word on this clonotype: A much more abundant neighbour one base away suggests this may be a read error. CDR3 amino acids: CATSGSGTSRNEQFF. The CDR3 coding sequence is TGTGCCACCAGTGGTTCCGGGACTAGCCGAAATGAGCAGTTCTTC. The chain recombines TRBV24-1 with TRBJ2-1, with TRBD2 identical over 9 bases. The CDR3 spans 15 residues. Germline lookup yields CDR1 KGHDR and CDR2 SFDVKD. The ends lost 5 bases at V and 7 bases at J; junction bases unmatched: 8.

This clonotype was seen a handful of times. For the CDR3, the DNA is TGTGCCAGCGCGGTGGCGGTTAATCAGCCCCAGCATTTT. It yields the protein CASAVAVNQPQHF. This chain joins TRBV7-3 and TRBJ1-5, with D uncertain. The CDR3 runs 13 residues. The V gene lost 8 bases and the J gene lost 4 bases, with 12 bases spanning the gap. Germline V gene data show CDR1 as SGHTA and CDR2 as FQGTGA.

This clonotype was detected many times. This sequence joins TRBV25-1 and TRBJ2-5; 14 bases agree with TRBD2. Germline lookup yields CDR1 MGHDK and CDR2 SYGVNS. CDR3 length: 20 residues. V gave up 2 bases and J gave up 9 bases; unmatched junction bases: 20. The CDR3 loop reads CASSELPLGTSGSKRRPQYF. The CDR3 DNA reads TGTGCCAGCAGTGAACTCCCCCTTGGGACTAGCGGGAGCAAGAGAAGGCCCCAGTACTTC.

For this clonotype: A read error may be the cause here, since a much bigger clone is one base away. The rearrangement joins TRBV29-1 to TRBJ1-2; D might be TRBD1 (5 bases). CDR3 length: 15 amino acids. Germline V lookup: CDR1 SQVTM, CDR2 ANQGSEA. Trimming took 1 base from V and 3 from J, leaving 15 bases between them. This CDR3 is CSVEGGAEGYYGYTF. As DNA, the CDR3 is TGCAGCGTTGAAGGTGGGGCTGAGGGATACTATGGCTACACCTTC.

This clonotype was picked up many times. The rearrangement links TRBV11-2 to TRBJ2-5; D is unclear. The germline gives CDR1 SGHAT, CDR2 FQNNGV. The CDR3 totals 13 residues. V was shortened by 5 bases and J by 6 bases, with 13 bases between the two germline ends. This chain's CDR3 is CASSQSTEQTQYF. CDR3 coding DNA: TGTGCCAGCAGCCAATCCACGGAGCAGACCCAGTACTTC.

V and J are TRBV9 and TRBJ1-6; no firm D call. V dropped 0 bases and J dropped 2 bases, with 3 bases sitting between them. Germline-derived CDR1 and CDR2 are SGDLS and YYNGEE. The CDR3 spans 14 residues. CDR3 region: CASSVEAYNSPLHF. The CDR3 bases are TGTGCCAGCAGCGTAGAGGCCTATAATTCACCCCTCCACTTT.

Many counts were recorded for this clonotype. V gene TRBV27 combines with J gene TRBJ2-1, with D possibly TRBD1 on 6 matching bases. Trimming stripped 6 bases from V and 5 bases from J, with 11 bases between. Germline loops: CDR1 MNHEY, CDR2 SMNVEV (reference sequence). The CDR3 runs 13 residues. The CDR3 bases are TGTGCCAGCAGCCTCGCAGGGGACAATGAGCAGTTCTTC. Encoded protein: CASSLAGDNEQFF.

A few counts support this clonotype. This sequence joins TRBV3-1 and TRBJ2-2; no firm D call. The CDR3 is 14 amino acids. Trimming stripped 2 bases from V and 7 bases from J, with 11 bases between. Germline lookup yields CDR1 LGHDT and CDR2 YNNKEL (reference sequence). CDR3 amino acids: CASSQTRTSGELFF. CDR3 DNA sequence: TGTGCCAGCAGCCAAACCCGGACGAGCGGGGAGCTGTTTTTT.

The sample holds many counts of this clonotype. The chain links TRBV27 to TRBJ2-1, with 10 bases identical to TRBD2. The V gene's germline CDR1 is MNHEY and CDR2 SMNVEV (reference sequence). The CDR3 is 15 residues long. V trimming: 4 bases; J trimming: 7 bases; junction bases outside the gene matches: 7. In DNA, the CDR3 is TGTGCCAGCAGTTCACTAGCGGGAAGGTATAATGAGCAGTTCTTC. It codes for CASSSLAGRYNEQFF.

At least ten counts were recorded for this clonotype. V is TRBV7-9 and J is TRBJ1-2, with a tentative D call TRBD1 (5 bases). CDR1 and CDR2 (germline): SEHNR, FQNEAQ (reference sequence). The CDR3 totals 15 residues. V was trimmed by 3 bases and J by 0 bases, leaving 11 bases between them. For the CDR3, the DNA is TGTGCCAGCAGCTTGACAGCCCACACTAACTATGGCTACACCTTC. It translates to CASSLTAHTNYGYTF. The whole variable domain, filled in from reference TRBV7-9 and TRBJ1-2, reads DTGVSQNPRHKITKRGQNVTFRCDPISEHNRLYWYRQTLGQGPEFLTYFQNEAQLEKSRLLSDRFSAERPKGSFSTLEIQRTEQGDSAMYLCASSLTAHTNYGYTFGSGTRLTVV.